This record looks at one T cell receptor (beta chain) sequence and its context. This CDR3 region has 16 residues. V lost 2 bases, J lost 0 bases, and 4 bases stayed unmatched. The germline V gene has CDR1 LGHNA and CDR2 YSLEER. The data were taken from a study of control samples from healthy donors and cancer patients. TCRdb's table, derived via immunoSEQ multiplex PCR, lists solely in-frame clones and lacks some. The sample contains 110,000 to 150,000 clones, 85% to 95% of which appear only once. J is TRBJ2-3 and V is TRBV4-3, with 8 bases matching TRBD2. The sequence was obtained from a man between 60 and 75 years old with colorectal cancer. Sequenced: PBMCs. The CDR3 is CASSQRVAGSTDTQYF. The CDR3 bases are TGCGCCAGCAGCCAAAGGGTAGCGGGGAGCACAGATACGCAGTATTTT.